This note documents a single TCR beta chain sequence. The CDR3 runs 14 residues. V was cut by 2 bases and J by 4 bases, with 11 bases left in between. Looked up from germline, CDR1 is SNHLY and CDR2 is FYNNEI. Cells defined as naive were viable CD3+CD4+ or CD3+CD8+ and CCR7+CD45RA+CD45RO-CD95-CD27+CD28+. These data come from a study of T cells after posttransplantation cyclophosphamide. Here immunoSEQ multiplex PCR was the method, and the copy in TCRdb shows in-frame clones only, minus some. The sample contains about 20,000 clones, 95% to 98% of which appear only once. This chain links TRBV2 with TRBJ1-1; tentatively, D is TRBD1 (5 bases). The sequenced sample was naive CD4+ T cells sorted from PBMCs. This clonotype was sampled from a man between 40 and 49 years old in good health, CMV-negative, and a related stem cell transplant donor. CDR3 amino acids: CASSEWGVGTEAFF. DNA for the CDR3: TGTGCCAGCAGTGAATGGGGGGTAGGCACTGAAGCTTTCTTT. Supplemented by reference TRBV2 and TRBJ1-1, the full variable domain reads EPEVTQTPSHQVTQMGQEVILRCVPISNHLYFYWYRQILGQKVEFLVSFYNNEISEKSEIFDDQFSVERPDGSNFTLKIRSTKLEDSAMYFCASSEWGVGTEAFFGQGTRLTVV.